What follows are 4 T cell receptor beta chains derived from one specimen sequenced in a study of OX40 agonist ivuxolimab in advanced cancers. Assay: immunoSEQ multiplex PCR; the TCRdb copy retains only in-frame clones and omits some. The sample lists tens of thousands of clones, 65% to 90% seen once, with around 2.9% in the top ten. The sequencing here drew on CD4+ or CD8+ T cells sorted from blood, taken in a trial of the OX40 agonist ivuxolimab. All receptors come from an adult with an advanced solid tumor such as melanoma, head and neck, liver or kidney cancer.

This clone showed up many times. The chain joins TRBV6-1 to TRBJ1-3; maybe TRBD1 (5 bases). The CDR3 is 16 residues long. Germline V gives CDR1 MNHNS, CDR2 SASEGT. Trimming took off 1 base at V and 4 bases at J, with 14 bases between the two ends. The CDR3 DNA is TGTGCCAGCAGTGAAGTCTCTTCGGGGGGAGGAAACACCATATATTTT. Amino acids: CASSEVSSGGGNTIYF.

This sequence joins TRBV6-1 and TRBJ1-6, with D perhaps TRBD1 (5 bases). The V gene lost 6 bases and the J gene lost 10 bases, with 16 bases spanning the gap. The germline CDR1 and CDR2 sequences are MNHNS and SASEGT. This CDR3 is built from 14 residues. CDR3 region: CASRRRELKSPLHF. The CDR3 region has the DNA TGTGCCAGCAGACGCAGGGAACTTAAGTCACCCCTCCACTTT.

The chain carries TRBV5-4 and TRBJ2-7; D is ambiguous. This CDR3 comprises 12 residues. Germline values: CDR1 SGHNT, CDR2 YYREEE (reference sequence). Trimming left V 0 bases short and J 8 bases short, with 9 bases between. CDR3 residues: CASSLVAGKQYF. The CDR3 DNA reads as TGTGCCAGCAGCTTGGTGGCAGGCAAGCAGTACTTC. Complete variable domain (other parts from reference TRBV5-4 and TRBJ2-7): ETGVTQSPTHLIKTRGQQVTLRCSSQSGHNTVSWYQQALGQGPQFIFQYYREEENGRGNFPPRFSGLQFPNYSSELNVNALELDDSALYLCASSLVAGKQYFGPGTRLTVT.

This sequence joins TRBV5-1 and TRBJ1-5; 8 bases line up with TRBD1. V shed 0 bases, J shed 6 bases, and the junction held 5 bases outside the gene matches. CDR1 is SGHRS, CDR2 YFSETQ, per germline. The CDR3 is 15 amino acids. CDR3 region: CASSLATGTGQPQHF. The DNA for the CDR3 is TGCGCCAGCAGCTTGGCCACCGGGACAGGTCAGCCCCAGCATTTT.